This T cell receptor beta chain was documented in a study of OX40 agonist ivuxolimab in advanced cancers. Broadly, across the study: Ivuxolimab was an agonistic, fully human IgG2 monoclonal antibody directed against OX40 (CD134), a costimulatory receptor. Intravenous ivuxolimab was administered to patients every 2 weeks at six dose levels: 0.01, 0.1, 0.3, 1.5, 3 and 10 mg/kg. Among the roughly 52 dose-escalation patients, around 20 had hepatocellular carcinoma, around 15 melanoma, 9 renal cell carcinoma and 9 head and neck cancer. The dose-escalation cohort was roughly 80% male with a mean age of approximately 59 years, ranging from 23 to 79. Patients were allowed to have had prior anti-PD-1, anti-PD-L1 or anti-CTLA-4 therapy, and around 43% of the dose-escalation patients had been treated with checkpoint inhibitors. Three dose-escalation patients achieved partial responses, one with hepatocellular carcinoma and two with cutaneous melanoma. Peripheral TCRbeta sequencing was intended to test whether TCR sequence diversity was altered and clonal T-cell expansion was caused by ivuxolimab. The paper describes the monotherapy dose-escalation part (N ≈ 52 patients) of the phase I trial of ivuxolimab. Summary of the overall study and its limitations: At doses from 0.1 to 3.0 mg/kg, clonal expansion was seen in both CD4+ and CD8+ blood T cells between baseline and week 6. The antigen specificity of the peripheral T cells that underwent clonal expansion was not determined. After ivuxolimab, CD8+ T cells had more expanded clones than CD4+ T cells on average. Low levels of normalized T-cell clonal expansion were also shown by some nonresponding patients. In the 0.1-3.0 mg/kg groups, partial responders were among the patients with the lowest normalized peripheral clonal expansion, particularly in CD8+ T cells.

Genomic DNA was isolated from the sorted cells so that the TCRbeta CDR3 region could be sequenced. The immunoSEQ Assay was used to sequence the TCRbeta CDR3 regions. TCRdb took over this immuneACCESS table, retaining in-frame rearrangements with V and J assigned. Such tables are incomplete; in checked studies, under half of the missing clones stem from an unresolved V gene, and the remainder is unexplained. In all, the sample holds 9,500 to 12,000 clones, and over 60% of those were seen once. The ten largest account for over 20% of the sample. About this clone itself: This clone's antigen is unknown. Within one base of it there is no much larger clone, and no base qualities were kept.

The trial excluded patients who had a history of autoimmune disease or who were on systemic immunosuppression. Peripheral blood for TCR sequencing was collected from all dose cohorts at baseline, on cycle 4 day 1, and on cycle 7 day 1. The samples were drawn from a first-in-human, open-label, multicenter phase I dose-escalation trial of ivuxolimab. Adults with locally advanced or metastatic melanoma, renal cell, hepatocellular, or head and neck squamous cell carcinoma were enrolled in the trial. CD4+ and CD8+ T cells were sorted separately from peripheral blood before TCR sequencing. Spanning cysteine to phenylalanine, the CDR3 consists of 13 amino acids. Solely the CDR3 DNA is kept, with 39 bases framed from the first base. The germline ends are 9 bases apart after V is trimmed by 4 bases and J by 3 bases. The CDR1 and CDR2 encoded by the germline V gene are LGHNA and YSLEER.

The receptor was isolated from an adult with an advanced solid tumor such as melanoma, head and neck, liver or kidney cancer. Sequencing was performed on CD4+ or CD8+ T cells sorted from blood, taken in a trial of the OX40 agonist ivuxolimab. Recombination connected TRBV4-3 to TRBJ1-2; possibly the D gene is TRBD1, per 5 matching bases. The nucleotide sequence reads as follows: TGCGCCAGCAGCCGTGACAGTGACTATGGCTACACCTTC. This is translated as CASSRDSDYGYTF.